A single sample is the source of the 6 T cell receptor beta chains below, sequenced in a study of blood T cell repertoires in COVID-19. Profiled with immunoSEQ multiplex PCR; TCRdb holds only in-frame clones, not every one. The table records 400,000 to 450,000 clones, 85% to 90% of them present only once. The sequenced material came from PBMCs or T cells enriched from blood (not recorded which). The receptors come from a man younger than 45 who had recovered from COVID-19.

The CDR3 is CASSLRPGLDLWAFF. CDR3 sequence (DNA): TGTGCCAGCAGTTTAAGGCCAGGGCTTGATCTGTGGGCTTTCTTT. J is TRBJ1-1 and V is TRBV27; D perhaps matches TRBD1 (5 bases). CDR1 is MNHEY, CDR2 SMNVEV, per germline (reference sequence). V shed 2 bases and J shed 11 bases, with 21 bases lying between them. There are 15 residues in the CDR3.

The chain has TRBV20-1 and TRBJ2-1, with D possibly TRBD1 on 6 matching bases. The germline V gene has CDR1 DFQATT and CDR2 SNEGSKA (reference sequence). Trimming stripped 3 bases from V and 0 bases from J, with 12 bases between. CDR3 length equals 15 residues. CDR3 nucleotides: TGCAGTGCTAGTGCGAGGGGGAGCTCCTACAATGAGCAGTTCTTC. Its protein product is CSASARGSSYNEQFF.

The V gene is TRBV30, the J gene TRBJ1-2; D ambiguous. Germline V gene sequence: CDR1 GTSNPN, CDR2 SVGIG (reference sequence). This CDR3 is built from 14 residues. Trimming cost V 3 bases and J 8 bases, with 19 bases left between them. The CDR3 bases are TGTGCCTGGAGAGGGCCCGGGATCAGCTTCGGCTACACCTTC. Its translation: CAWRGPGISFGYTF.

V gene TRBV18 combines with J gene TRBJ2-7, with TRBD1 as a possible D gene (6 bases). V dropped 5 bases and J dropped 0 bases, with 14 bases sitting between them. The germline CDR1 and CDR2 sequences are KGHSH and LQKENI. The CDR3 has 15 amino acids. The chain's CDR3 is CASSADRKSSYEQYF. In nucleotides, the CDR3 is TGTGCCAGCTCAGCAGACAGGAAAAGCTCCTACGAGCAGTACTTC.

The chain uses TRBV16 and TRBJ1-2; no definite D call. V was trimmed by 0 bases and J by 4 bases, leaving 15 bases between them. The CDR3 is 16 amino acids. CDR1 is KGHSY and CDR2 is FQNENV in the germline V gene. The CDR3 DNA reads TGTGCCAGCAGCCAATCCGCCCCACGAGGCCCCTATGGCTACACCTTC. This translates into CASSQSAPRGPYGYTF.

This clone was recorded once. The chain joins TRBV7-6 to TRBJ1-1; no clear D gene. The CDR3 is made up of 12 amino acids. V was shortened by 3 bases and J by 6 bases, with 8 bases between the two germline ends. Looked up from germline, CDR1 is SGHVS and CDR2 is FNYEAQ. The CDR3 bases are TGTGCCAGCAGCTTTCTGGGCTCTGAAGCTTTCTTT. This gives the protein CASSFLGSEAFF. Variable domain in full (rest from reference TRBV7-6 and TRBJ1-1): GAGVSQSPRYKVTKRGQDVALRCDPISGHVSLYWYRQALGQGPEFLTYFNYEAQQDKSGLPNDRFSAERPEGSISTLTIQRTEQRDSAMYRCASSFLGSEAFFGQGTRLTVV.